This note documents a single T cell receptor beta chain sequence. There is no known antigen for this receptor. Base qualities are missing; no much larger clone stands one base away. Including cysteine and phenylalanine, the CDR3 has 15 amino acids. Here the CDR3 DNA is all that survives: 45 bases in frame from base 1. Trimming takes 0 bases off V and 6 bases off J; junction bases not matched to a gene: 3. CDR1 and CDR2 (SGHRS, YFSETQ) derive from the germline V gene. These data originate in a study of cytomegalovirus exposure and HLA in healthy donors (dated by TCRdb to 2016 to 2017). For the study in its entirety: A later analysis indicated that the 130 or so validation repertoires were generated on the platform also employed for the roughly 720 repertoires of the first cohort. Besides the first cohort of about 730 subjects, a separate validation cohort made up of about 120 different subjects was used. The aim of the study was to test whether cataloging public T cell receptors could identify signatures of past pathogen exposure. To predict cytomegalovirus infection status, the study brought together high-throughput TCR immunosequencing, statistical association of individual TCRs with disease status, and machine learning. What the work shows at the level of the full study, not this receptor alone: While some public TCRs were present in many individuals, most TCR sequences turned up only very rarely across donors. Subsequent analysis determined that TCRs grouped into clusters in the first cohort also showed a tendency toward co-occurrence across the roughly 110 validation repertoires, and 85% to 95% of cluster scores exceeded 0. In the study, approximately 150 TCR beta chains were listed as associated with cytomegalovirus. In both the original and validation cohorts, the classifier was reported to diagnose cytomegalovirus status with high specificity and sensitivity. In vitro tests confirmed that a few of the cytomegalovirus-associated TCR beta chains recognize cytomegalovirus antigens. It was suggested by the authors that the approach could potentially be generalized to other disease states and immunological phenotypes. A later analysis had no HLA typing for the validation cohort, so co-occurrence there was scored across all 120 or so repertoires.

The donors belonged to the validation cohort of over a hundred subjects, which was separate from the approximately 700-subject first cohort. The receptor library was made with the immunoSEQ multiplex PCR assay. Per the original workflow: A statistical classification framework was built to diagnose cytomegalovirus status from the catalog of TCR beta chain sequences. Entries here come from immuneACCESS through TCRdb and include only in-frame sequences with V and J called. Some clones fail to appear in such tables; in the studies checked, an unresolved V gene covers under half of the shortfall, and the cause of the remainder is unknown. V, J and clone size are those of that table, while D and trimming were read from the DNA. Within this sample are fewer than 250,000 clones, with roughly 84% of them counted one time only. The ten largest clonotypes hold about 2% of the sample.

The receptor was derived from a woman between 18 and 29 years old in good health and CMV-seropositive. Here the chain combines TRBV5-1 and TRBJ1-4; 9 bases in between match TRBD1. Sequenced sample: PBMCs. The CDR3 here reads CASSLDRGRDEKLFF. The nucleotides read TGCGCCAGCAGCTTGGACAGGGGGCGGGATGAAAAACTGTTTTTT. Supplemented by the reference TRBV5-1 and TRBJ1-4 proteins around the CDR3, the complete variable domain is KAGVTQTPRYLIKTRGQQVTLSCSPISGHRSVSWYQQTPGQGLQFLFEYFSETQRNKGNFPGRFSGRQFSNSRSEMNVSTLELGDSALYLCASSLDRGRDEKLFFGSGTQLSVL.